The clone carrying this TCR beta chain was observed many times. Other nucleotide sequences from this sample produce the same CDR3. Nobody among the patients had been given any treatment before thyroid surgery. The data were obtained in a study of metastatic and nonmetastatic thyroid tumors. MiXCR reprocessed the PCR reads for TCRdb. Here the sample spans around 19,000 clones, approximately 11% being singletons. Between the trimmed V and J ends, which lost 6 bases and 8 bases, there was a span of 16 bases. Germline V lookup: CDR1 MDHEN, CDR2 SYDVKM. CDR3 length: 14 residues. V is TRBV28 and J is TRBJ1-4, with D perhaps TRBD1 (6 bases). The sequenced sample was blood. This receptor was taken from a female donor with papillary thyroid cancer or a benign thyroid nodule (not recorded which). Some clones in this sample may be carry-over from other donors' samples. The CDR3: CASRLGGLNEKLFF. The CDR3 DNA follows: TGTGCCAGCAGGCTGGGGGGGCTAAACGAAAAACTGTTTTTT.